This paragraph reports one TCR beta chain. The sample originates from a study of OX40 agonist ivuxolimab in advanced cancers. As for the study in general: Two patients with cutaneous melanoma and one with hepatocellular carcinoma, three in total, showed partial responses.

Assay used: immunoSEQ multiplex PCR; TCRdb lists only in-frame clones, some missing. The sample holds 60,000 to 85,000 clones, roughly 90% seen once. J lost 7 bases, V lost 3 bases, and 7 bases had no gene match. The germline V gene has CDR1 MGHRA and CDR2 YSYEKL. This CDR3 is built from 16 residues. Enrollment shut out patients with autoimmune disease history or systemic immunosuppression. The V gene is TRBV4-1, the J gene TRBJ2-1; the match to TRBD2 covers 12 bases. The sample consisted of CD4+ or CD8+ T cells sorted from blood, taken in a trial of the OX40 agonist ivuxolimab. The sequence was obtained from an adult with an advanced solid tumor such as melanoma, head and neck, liver or kidney cancer. For the CDR3, the DNA is TGCGCCAGCAGCCAGGCCGGGACTAGCGGGTGGAATGAGCAGTTCTTC. Protein: CASSQAGTSGWNEQFF.